This T cell receptor (beta chain) was profiled in a study of blood T cell repertoires in COVID-19. Across the whole study: The origin of the acute and convalescent COVID-19 samples was the United States, Italy and Spain.

The CDR3 runs 13 residues. V was clipped by 6 bases and J by 3 bases, with 11 bases between them. Germline-derived CDR1 and CDR2 are LNHNV and YYDKDF (reference sequence). Per the original methods: Researchers report that nucleated cell counts were estimated from reference gene primer amplification. Some clones are missing from TCRdb's copy, which holds only in-frame ones; the method was immunoSEQ multiplex PCR. For V, J and clone size, that table is used; D and trimming come from the DNA. The repertoire holds 110,000 to 150,000 clones, with about 82% as singletons. Sequencing used peripheral blood. The origin of this receptor is a man aged 50 to 59 with acute or convalescent COVID-19. The chain couples TRBV15 to TRBJ2-5; D not certain. The CDR3 spells CATSKSQKETQYF. The DNA of the CDR3 is TGTGCCACCAGTAAGTCCCAGAAAGAGACCCAGTACTTC.